This T cell receptor (beta chain) was sequenced during a study of OX40 agonist ivuxolimab in advanced cancers. Regarding the study as a whole: Expanded clones were, on average, more numerous in CD8+ T cells than in CD4+. The investigators did not determine what antigen specificity the expanded peripheral T cells had.

With regard to this clone: Its specificity is not known.

Sequencing used immunoSEQ multiplex PCR; TCRdb keeps in-frame clones, though not all of them. This sample yields some 70,000 clones, of which roughly nine tenths are seen a single time; about 1.3% belongs to the top ten. The receptor was isolated from an adult with an advanced solid tumor such as melanoma, head and neck, liver or kidney cancer. This material consisted of CD4+ or CD8+ T cells sorted from blood, taken in a trial of the OX40 agonist ivuxolimab.

CDR3 nucleotides: TGTGCCAGCAGCAGGACAGGGGTTGGTGGAGAAAAACTGTTTTTT. Protein product: CASSRTGVGGEKLFF. The chain couples TRBV7-2 to TRBJ1-4, with TRBD1 matching over 9 bases. The CDR3 has 15 residues. V trimming: 5 bases; J trimming: 8 bases; junction bases outside the gene matches: 9. Per the germline V gene, CDR1 is SGHTA and CDR2 is FQGNSA. The whole variable domain, filled in from reference TRBV7-2 and TRBJ1-4, reads GAGVSQSPSNKVTEKGKDVELRCDPISGHTALYWYRQSLGQGLEFLIYFQGNSAPDKSGLPSDRFSAERTGGSVSTLTIQRTQQEDSAVYLCASSRTGVGGEKLFFGSGTQLSVL.